This T cell receptor (beta chain) was retrieved from a study of shared clonotypes between healthy human individuals (dated by TCRdb to the early 2020s). Regarding the complete study: A few men and a couple of women, aged 18 to 49 years, made up the cohort. For each donor, CD4 naive and CD4 memory were each run on three plates, CD8 naive on two plates, and CD8 memory on one plate. The study deeply sequenced blood TCR repertoires of five healthy adults to estimate repertoire size and the extent of clonotype sharing between individuals. To increase sequencing depth and limit assay-specific biases, TCR repertoire library preparation and sequencing were carried out by different laboratories using diverse techniques. Between about 0.9 and 10 billion PBMCs per donor were obtained by leukapheresis. Findings and caveats that apply to the study as a whole: The small number of donors limited the genetic and exposure-history diversity represented. Sampling was limited to blood, and TCR repertoires in tissue likely differ from TCR repertoires in blood. Pairwise subsampling indicated that sequencing depth was expected to affect the degree of clonotype sharing among donors. Larger estimated clonotype richness was generally found for naive subsets than for memory subsets. Compared with non-shared clonotypes, the clonotypes found in all four sorted-subset donors had higher generation probabilities. Rarefaction of sorted-subset datasets indicated incomplete sequencing despite the large sequencing depth. Across a handful of donors, about 5.2% of naive CD4, more than 3% of naive CD8, about 2.3% of memory CD4, and roughly 0.41% of memory CD8 clonotypes were shared.

Using the deep immunoSEQ assay, TCR CDR3 regions were amplified from genomic DNA by multiplex PCR. Genomic DNA extracted from each cell subset was distributed evenly over all wells of several immunoSEQ 96-well plates, and each plate served as one replicate. For sorted subsets, each replicate PCR was loaded with roughly 200 ng genomic DNA, equivalent to 32,000 or so T cell genomes. The purified libraries were quantified using a Qubit 3.0 fluorometer, sized with a Bioanalyzer 2100, and then quantified again using the KAPA Library Quantification kit. A separate single-read 150-cycle Illumina NextSeq 550 flow cell was used to sequence each immunoSEQ 96-well plate. Turning to the authors' computational methods: Because only junctional sequences without quality scores were contained in the immunoSEQ output, filtering matching that applied to full-length reads could not be performed. Sequences were annotated with PyIR, a Python wrapper for IgBLAST v1.9, using IMGT germline references to assign V/J genes and CDR3. Reads with weak V/J assignments (E-value above 1e-6), missing CDR3, stop codons, out-of-frame junctions, or ambiguous translated residues were removed. V3J clonotypes were defined by identical inferred V gene, J gene, and CDR3 amino acid sequence. To compute the percentage overlap between repertoires, the number of shared unique clonotypes was divided by the size of the smaller repertoire. RTK rarefaction, the Chao1 estimator, and Recon v2.1 estimates of unobserved clonotypes were used to assess repertoire richness. Generation probabilities were computed with OLGA for all TCRbeta clonotypes obtained by the gDNA method from a handful of donors. Imported from immuneACCESS, the table was reduced by TCRdb to in-frame sequences with V and J called. These copies leave out some clones; in studies compared against another copy, an unresolved V gene accounts for under half, and the cause of the remainder is not known. V and J calls and clone size come straight from that table; D and trimming were deduced from the DNA. This sample gives under 1,100,000 clones in total; around four fifths of them show up just once. 1.4% to 1.5% of the sample lies in the top ten.

Trimming leaves V shorter by 0 bases and J shorter by 5 bases, with the junction holding 6 bases beyond the gene matches. There are 16 amino acids in the CDR3, from cysteine to phenylalanine inclusive. The kept DNA is CDR3 alone, 48 bases in frame from the first base. Based on the germline V gene, the CDR1 and CDR2 sequences are SGHRS and YFSETQ. Donors were healthy HIV-negative adults with no recently reported acute infections or vaccinations. All donors were Caucasian adults living in Nashville, Tennessee, USA. CD4+ T cells were enriched by magnetic negative selection, after which naive cells were positively selected on CD45RA and the negative fraction was taken as the memory subset. Blood was collected by leukapheresis, and PBMCs were isolated by Ficoll-Histopaque density gradient centrifugation and then cryopreserved in liquid nitrogen vapor phase. Purity and quantity of every magnetically sorted T cell population were checked by analytical flow cytometry. From each sorted fraction, genomic DNA was isolated and quantified by UV absorbance on a Nanodrop 2000c.

As regards this clone: What this receptor recognizes is not known. No per-base quality is available; no much larger clone lies one base away.

This sequence was found in a man between 18 and 29 years old in good health. Specimen: memory CD4+ T cells sorted from blood. The sample's cell subset or site label is to be understood as: CD45RA-negative fraction. Recombination joined TRBV5-1 with TRBJ2-3, with TRBD2 identical over 10 junction bases. The CDR3 here reads CASSLGSGRAEDTQYF. The DNA is as follows: TGCGCCAGCAGCTTGGGGAGCGGGAGGGCCGAAGATACGCAGTATTTT.